The entry below describes one T cell receptor beta chain. What it binds is unknown. This entry comes from a study of Ad26.COV2.S vaccination and SARS-CoV-2 variants. Study as a whole: Once, or twice with 56 days between doses, Ad26.COV2.S was given intramuscularly. Whole-study results and caveats: Using TCR breadth and depth analyses may have led to underestimated total T cell responses. Post-vaccination breadth of spike-specific CD8+ and CD4+ T cell responses was reportedly substantial. Relative to placebo recipients, vaccine recipients exhibited elevated spike-specific TCR breadth.

This sample's treatment: approximately 18 received Ad26.COV2.S at low or high dose, single or two shots; several received placebo; per-sample allocation not given. Specimen acquisition occurred on day 63 following the initial vaccine or placebo injection. The data were produced by immunoSEQ multiplex PCR, yet TCRdb's version contains in-frame clones alone and is incomplete. The sample holds about 350,000 clones, 86% seen once. The germline V gene encodes CDR1 MNHEY and CDR2 SVGEGT. This CDR3 spans 14 amino acids. After removal of 4 bases from V and 2 bases from J, the junction contained 4 bases not matched to a gene.

This specimen consisted of peripheral blood, obtained in a trial of Ad26.COV2.S vaccine versus placebo. V and J are TRBV6-2 or TRBV6-3 and TRBJ1-1; 7 bases line up with TRBD1. The TCR sequence derives from a person between 18 and 60 years old who received the Ad26.COV2.S COVID-19 vaccine or a placebo. The CDR3 protein is CASSLYRGNTEAFF. CDR3 nucleotide sequence: TGTGCCAGCAGTTTGTACAGGGGAAACACTGAAGCTTTCTTT.